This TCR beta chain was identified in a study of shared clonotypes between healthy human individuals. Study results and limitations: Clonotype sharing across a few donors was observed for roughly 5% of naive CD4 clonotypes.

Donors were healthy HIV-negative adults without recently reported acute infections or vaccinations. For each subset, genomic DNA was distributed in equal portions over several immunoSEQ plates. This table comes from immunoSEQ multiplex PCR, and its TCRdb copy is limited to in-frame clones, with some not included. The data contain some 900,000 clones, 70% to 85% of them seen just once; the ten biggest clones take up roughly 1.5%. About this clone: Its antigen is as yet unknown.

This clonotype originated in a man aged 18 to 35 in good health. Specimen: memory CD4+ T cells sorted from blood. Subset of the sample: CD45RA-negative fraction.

The DNA of the CDR3 is TGTGCCAGCAGCCCCTCGACAGGCCTCGGCGGCTACACCTTC. Protein: CASSPSTGLGGYTF. The chain uses TRBV9 and TRBJ1-2; a weak D match, TRBD1 (6 bases). Germline loops: CDR1 SGDLS, CDR2 YYNGEE. CDR3 length equals 14 residues. V was cut by 4 bases and J by 8 bases, with 18 bases left in between.